This T cell receptor beta chain was found in a study of response to subunit inactivated influenza vaccine. Losses at the gene ends were 3 bases for V and 4 bases for J; bases not matched to a gene: 9. This CDR3 has 15 amino acids. CDR1 and CDR2 (germline): DFQATT, SNEGSKA (reference sequence). Findings of the study overall: Authors suggested that a seasonal influenza vaccination recruits few new T cells each time.

Using its own MiXCR run on the RT-PCR reads, TCRdb lists one record per CDR3 protein. The sample records fewer than 550,000 distinct CDR3 sequences, about 25% being singletons. This clonotype was counted a few times. The antigen remains unidentified. This clonotype was obtained from a man aged 45-60 years who received an inactivated influenza vaccine. Sequencing was performed on CD4+ T cells sorted from PBMCs, taken roughly 5 days after vaccination. The genes are TRBV20-1 and TRBJ2-5; 9 nucleotides agree with TRBD1. CDR3: CSASTYNRGRETQYF. CDR3 coding DNA: TGCAGTGCTAGTACATACAACAGGGGGCGAGAGACCCAGTACTTC.